This TCR beta chain is from a study of blood T cell repertoires in COVID-19. Study-level information: Material from acute and convalescent COVID-19 was sourced from the United States, Italy and Spain. The cDNA or gDNA used as material had been derived from T cells, B-cell-depleted T cells, or PBMCs.

This CDR3 region has 12 residues. Germline CDR1 is SGHRS and CDR2 is YFSETQ. V shed 4 bases and J shed 5 bases, with 8 bases lying between them. Methods used by the authors: Using reference gene primer amplification, nucleated cell counts were estimated. Clones were sequenced by immunoSEQ multiplex PCR, and TCRdb holds only the in-frame ones, with some missing. V and J calls and clone size follow that table, whereas D and trimming were derived from the DNA. There are 70,000 to 85,000 clones in the sample; about 83% occur only once, and approximately 10% lies in the top ten. There are a few counts of this clone.

The receptor's source is a human donor in a cohort sampled during active COVID-19. Sample: peripheral blood. The chain is built from TRBV5-1 and TRBJ2-3, with a possible D match to TRBD1 (6 bases). The CDR3 DNA sequence: TGCGCCAGCAGCCCGGACAGAGATACGCAGTATTTT. Translating gives CASSPDRDTQYF. Full variable domain (rest looked up from reference TRBV5-1 and TRBJ2-3): KAGVTQTPRYLIKTRGQQVTLSCSPISGHRSVSWYQQTPGQGLQFLFEYFSETQRNKGNFPGRFSGRQFSNSRSEMNVSTLELGDSALYLCASSPDRDTQYFGPGTRLTVL.